This TCR beta chain was captured by sequencing in a study of shared clonotypes between healthy human individuals. Whole-study results and caveats: Rarefaction showed sorted-subset sequencing was incomplete despite large depth. Donors were few, which limited the genetic and exposure-history diversity represented.

As regards this clone: Its antigen is unknown.

Trimming at V came to 11 bases and at J to 8 bases, leaving 7 bases not matched to a gene. This CDR3 comprises 13 residues. Germline CDR1 is MDHEN and CDR2 is SYDVKM. Researchers divided each subset's genomic DNA evenly across several immunoSEQ plates. An approximately 220 ng quantity of DNA, roughly 32,000 T cell genomes, went into the sorted-subset replicate PCRs. Assay used: immunoSEQ multiplex PCR; TCRdb lists only in-frame clones, some missing. The data hold about 360,000 clones, with 73% observed a single time. The rearrangement uses TRBV28 and TRBJ2-1; 12 nucleotides match TRBD2. The sample taken for sequencing was memory CD4+ T cells sorted from blood. Subset given: CD45RA-negative fraction. The clonotype originates from a man aged 30 to 39 in good health. In DNA, the CDR3 is TGTGCCGCGACTAGCGGGAGAAGCTATGAGCAGTTCTTC. Translated: CAATSGRSYEQFF. Using reference TRBV28 and TRBJ2-1 for the parts outside the CDR3, the full variable domain is DVKVTQSSRYLVKRTGEKVFLECVQDMDHENMFWYRQDPGLGLRLIYFSYDVKMKEKGDIPEGYSVSREKKERFSLILESASTNQTSMYLCAATSGRSYEQFFGPGTRLTVL.